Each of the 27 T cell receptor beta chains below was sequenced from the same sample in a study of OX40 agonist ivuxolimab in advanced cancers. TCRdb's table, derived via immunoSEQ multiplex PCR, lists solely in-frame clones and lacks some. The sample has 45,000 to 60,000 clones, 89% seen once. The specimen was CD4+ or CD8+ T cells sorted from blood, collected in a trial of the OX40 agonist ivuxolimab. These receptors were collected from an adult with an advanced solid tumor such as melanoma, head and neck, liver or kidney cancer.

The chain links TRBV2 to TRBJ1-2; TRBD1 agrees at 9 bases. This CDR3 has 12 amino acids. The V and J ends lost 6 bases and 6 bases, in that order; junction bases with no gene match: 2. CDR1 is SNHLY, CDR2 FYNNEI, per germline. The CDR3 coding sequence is TGTGCCAGCAGGCGGACAGGGGATGGCTACACCTTC. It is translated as CASRRTGDGYTF.

The CDR3 loop is CTGRSNYGYTF. CDR3 bases: TGCACCGGAAGGTCCAACTATGGCTACACCTTC. The rearrangement uses TRBV20-1 and TRBJ1-2; D is ambiguous. The CDR3 runs 11 residues. In germline, CDR1 is DFQATT, CDR2 SNEGSKA (reference sequence).

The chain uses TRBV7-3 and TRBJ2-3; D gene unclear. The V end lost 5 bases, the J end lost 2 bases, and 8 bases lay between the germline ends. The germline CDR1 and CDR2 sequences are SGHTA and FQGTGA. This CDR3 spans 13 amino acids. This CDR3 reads CASSPGYTDTQYF. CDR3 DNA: TGTGCCAGCAGCCCCGGATACACAGATACGCAGTATTTT.

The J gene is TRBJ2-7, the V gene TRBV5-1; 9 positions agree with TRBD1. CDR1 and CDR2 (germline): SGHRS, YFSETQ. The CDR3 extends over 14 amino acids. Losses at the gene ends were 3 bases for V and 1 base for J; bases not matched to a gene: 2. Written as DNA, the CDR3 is TGCGCCAGCAGCTCGGGACAGGGATCCTACGAGCAGTACTTC. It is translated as CASSSGQGSYEQYF.

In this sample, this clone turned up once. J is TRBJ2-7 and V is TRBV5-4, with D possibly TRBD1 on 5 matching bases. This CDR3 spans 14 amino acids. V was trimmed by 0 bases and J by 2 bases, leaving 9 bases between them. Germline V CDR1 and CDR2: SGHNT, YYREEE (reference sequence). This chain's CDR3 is CASSLEQGPYEQYF. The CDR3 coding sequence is TGTGCCAGCAGCTTGGAGCAGGGCCCCTACGAGCAGTACTTC.

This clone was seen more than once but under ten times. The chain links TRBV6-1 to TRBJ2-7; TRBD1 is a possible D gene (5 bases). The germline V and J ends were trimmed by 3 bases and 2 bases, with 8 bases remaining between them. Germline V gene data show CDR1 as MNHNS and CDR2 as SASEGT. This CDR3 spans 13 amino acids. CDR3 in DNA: TGTGCCAGCAGTGAGTTAGGGGCCTACGAGCAGTACTTC. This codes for CASSELGAYEQYF.

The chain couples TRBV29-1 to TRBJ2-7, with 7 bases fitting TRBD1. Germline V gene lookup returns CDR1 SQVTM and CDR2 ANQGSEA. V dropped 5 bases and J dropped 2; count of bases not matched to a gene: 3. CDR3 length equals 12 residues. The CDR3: CSVRDSPYEQYF. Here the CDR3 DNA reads TGCAGCGTTCGGGACAGTCCCTACGAGCAGTACTTC.

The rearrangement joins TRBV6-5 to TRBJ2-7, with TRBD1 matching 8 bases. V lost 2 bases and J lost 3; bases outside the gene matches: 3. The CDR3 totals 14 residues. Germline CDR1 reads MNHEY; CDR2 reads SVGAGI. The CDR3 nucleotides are TGTGCCAGCAGTTACGGGGGGACAGGCTACGAGCAGTACTTC. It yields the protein CASSYGGTGYEQYF.

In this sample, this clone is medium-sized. The CDR3 nucleotides read TGCGCCAGCAGCTTGGGCCCTAGCGGGAGTACCGCCTACGAGCAGTACTTC. This sequence encodes CASSLGPSGSTAYEQYF. The chain is built from TRBV5-1 and TRBJ2-7; 10 bases are a match to TRBD2. This CDR3 contains 17 residues. V shed 0 bases, J shed 2 bases, and the junction held 8 bases outside the gene matches. Germline lookup yields CDR1 SGHRS and CDR2 YFSETQ.

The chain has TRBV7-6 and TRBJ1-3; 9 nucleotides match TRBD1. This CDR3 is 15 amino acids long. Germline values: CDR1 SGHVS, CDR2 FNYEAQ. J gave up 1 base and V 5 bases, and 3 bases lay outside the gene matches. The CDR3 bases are TGTGCCAGCAGCCCTGACAGGGGGTCTGGAAACACCATATATTTT. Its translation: CASSPDRGSGNTIYF.

CDR3 amino acids: CASSLAEGGWDEKLFF. CDR3 nucleotides: TGCGCCAGCAGCTTGGCCGAGGGAGGGTGGGATGAAAAACTGTTTTTT. The genes are TRBV5-1 and TRBJ1-4, with D hard to call. Germline loops: CDR1 SGHRS, CDR2 YFSETQ. The CDR3 totals 16 residues. With 0 bases removed from V and 6 bases from J, the gap between germline ends came to 15 bases. The complete variable domain, with remaining parts taken from reference TRBV5-1 and TRBJ1-4, reads KAGVTQTPRYLIKTRGQQVTLSCSPISGHRSVSWYQQTPGQGLQFLFEYFSETQRNKGNFPGRFSGRQFSNSRSEMNVSTLELGDSALYLCASSLAEGGWDEKLFFGSGTQLSVL.

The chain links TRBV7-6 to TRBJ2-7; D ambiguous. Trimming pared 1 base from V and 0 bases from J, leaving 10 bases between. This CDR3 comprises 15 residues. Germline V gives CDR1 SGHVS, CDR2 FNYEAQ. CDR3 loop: CASSLGSHSSYEQYF. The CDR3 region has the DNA TGTGCCAGCAGCTTAGGCAGTCACAGCTCCTACGAGCAGTACTTC. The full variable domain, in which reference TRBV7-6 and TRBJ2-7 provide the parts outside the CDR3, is GAGVSQSPRYKVTKRGQDVALRCDPISGHVSLYWYRQALGQGPEFLTYFNYEAQQDKSGLPNDRFSAERPEGSISTLTIQRTEQRDSAMYRCASSLGSHSSYEQYFGPGTRLTVT.

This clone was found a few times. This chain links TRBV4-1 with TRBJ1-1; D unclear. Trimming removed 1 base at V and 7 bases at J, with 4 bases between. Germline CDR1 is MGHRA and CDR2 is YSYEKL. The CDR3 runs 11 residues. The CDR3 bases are TGCGCCAGCAGCCAAGGGGTTGAAGCTTTCTTT. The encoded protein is CASSQGVEAFF.

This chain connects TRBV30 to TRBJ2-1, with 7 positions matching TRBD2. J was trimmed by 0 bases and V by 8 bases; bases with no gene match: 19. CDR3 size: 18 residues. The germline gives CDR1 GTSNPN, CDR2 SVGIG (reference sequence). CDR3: CAPRRSGKPDPSYNEQFF. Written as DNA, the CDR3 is TGTGCCCCCCGGCGGAGCGGGAAACCCGACCCCTCCTACAATGAGCAGTTCTTC.

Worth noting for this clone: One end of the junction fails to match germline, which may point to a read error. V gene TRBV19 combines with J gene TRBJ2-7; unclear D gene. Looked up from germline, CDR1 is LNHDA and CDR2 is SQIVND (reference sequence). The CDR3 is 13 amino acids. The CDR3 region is CASSYRPTYGQYF. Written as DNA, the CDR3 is TGTGCCAGTAGTTACCGACCCACCTACGGGCAGTACTTC.

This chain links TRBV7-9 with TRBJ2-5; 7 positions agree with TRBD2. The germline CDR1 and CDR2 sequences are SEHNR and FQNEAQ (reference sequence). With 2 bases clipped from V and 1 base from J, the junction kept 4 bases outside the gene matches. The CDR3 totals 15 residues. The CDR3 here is CASSLPGTTQETQYF. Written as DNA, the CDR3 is TGTGCCAGCAGCTTACCCGGGACTACCCAAGAGACCCAGTACTTC.

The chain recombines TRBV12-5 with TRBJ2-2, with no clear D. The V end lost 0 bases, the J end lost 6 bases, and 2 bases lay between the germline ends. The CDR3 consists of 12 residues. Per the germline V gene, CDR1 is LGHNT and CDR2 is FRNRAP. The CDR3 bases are TGTGCTAGTGGTTTGGTTCCCGGGGAGCTGTTTTTT. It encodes CASGLVPGELFF. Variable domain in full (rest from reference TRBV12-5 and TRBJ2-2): DARVTQTPRHKVTEMGQEVTMRCQPILGHNTVFWYRQTMMQGLELLAYFRNRAPLDDSGMPKDRFSAEMPDATLATLKIQPSEPRDSAVYFCASGLVPGELFFGEGSRLTVL.

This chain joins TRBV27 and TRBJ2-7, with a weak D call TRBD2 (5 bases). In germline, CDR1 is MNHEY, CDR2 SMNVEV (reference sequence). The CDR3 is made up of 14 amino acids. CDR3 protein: CASSLLGREYEQYV. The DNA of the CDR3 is TGTGCCAGCAGCTTATTGGGTAGGGAGTACGAGCAGTACGTC.

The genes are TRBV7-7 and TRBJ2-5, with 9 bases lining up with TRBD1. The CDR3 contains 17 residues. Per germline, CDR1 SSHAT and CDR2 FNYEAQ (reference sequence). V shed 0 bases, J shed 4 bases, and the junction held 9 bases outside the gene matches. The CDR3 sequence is CASSLAPGQGLLETQYF. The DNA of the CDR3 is TGTGCCAGCAGCTTAGCGCCGGGACAGGGATTATTAGAGACCCAGTACTTC.

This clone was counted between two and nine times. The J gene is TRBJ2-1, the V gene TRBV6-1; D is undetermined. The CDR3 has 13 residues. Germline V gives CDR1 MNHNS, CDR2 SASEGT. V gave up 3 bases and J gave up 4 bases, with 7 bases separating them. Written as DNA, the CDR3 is TGTGCCAGCAGTGATCGGGTTTACAATGAGCAGTTCTTC. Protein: CASSDRVYNEQFF.

CDR3 sequence (DNA): TGTGCCAGCAGCTTGGTCCCGGGGGGCCCGTACACCGGGGAGCTGTTTTTT. Encoded protein: CASSLVPGGPYTGELFF. The chain links TRBV5-4 to TRBJ2-2, with a possible D match to TRBD2 (7 bases). The length of the CDR3 is 17 residues. Germline values: CDR1 SGHNT, CDR2 YYREEE (reference sequence). Trimming removed 0 bases at V and 3 bases at J, with 15 bases between.

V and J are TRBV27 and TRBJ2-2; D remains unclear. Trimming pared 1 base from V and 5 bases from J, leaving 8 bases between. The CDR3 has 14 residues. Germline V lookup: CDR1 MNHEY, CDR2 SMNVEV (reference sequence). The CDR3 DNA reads TGTGCCAGCAGTTTATACACGTGGACCGGGGAGCTGTTTTTT. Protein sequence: CASSLYTWTGELFF.

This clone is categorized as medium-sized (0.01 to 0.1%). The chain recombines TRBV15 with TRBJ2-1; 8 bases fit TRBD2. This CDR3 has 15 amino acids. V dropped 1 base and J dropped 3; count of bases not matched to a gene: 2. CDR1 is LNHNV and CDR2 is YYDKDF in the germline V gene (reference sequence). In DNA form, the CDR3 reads TGTGCCACCAGCAGAGCCAGCGGGGGCTACAATGAGCAGTTCTTC. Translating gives CATSRASGGYNEQFF.

The CDR3 loop is CASSLDSGYEQYF. CDR3 coding DNA: TGTGCCAGCAGCTTAGACAGCGGGTACGAGCAGTACTTC. J is TRBJ2-7 and V is TRBV7-6, with a tentative D call TRBD2 (6 bases). V shed 1 base and J shed 4 bases, with 8 bases lying between them. Germline CDR1 is SGHVS and CDR2 is FNYEAQ. The CDR3 length is 13 residues.

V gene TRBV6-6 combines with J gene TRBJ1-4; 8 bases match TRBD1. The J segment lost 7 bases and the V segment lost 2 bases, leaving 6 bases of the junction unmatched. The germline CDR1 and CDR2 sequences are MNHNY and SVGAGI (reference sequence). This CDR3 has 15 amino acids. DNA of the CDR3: TGTGCCAGCAGTTACACAGGGGGTTTAGCTGAAAAACTGTTTTTT. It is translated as CASSYTGGLAEKLFF.

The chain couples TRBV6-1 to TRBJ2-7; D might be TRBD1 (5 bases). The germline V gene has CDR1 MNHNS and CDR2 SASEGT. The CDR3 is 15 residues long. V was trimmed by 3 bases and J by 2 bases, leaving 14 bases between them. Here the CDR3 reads CASSDLTRGPYEQYV. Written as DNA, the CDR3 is TGTGCCAGCAGTGATCTGACAAGGGGTCCCTACGAGCAGTACGTC.

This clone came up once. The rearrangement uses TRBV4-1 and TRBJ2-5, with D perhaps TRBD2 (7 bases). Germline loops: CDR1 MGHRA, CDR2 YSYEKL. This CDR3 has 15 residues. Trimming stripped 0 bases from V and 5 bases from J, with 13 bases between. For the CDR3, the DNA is TGCGCCAGCAGCCAAGAGTGGGGGGGCGAGGAGACCCAGTACTTC. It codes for CASSQEWGGEETQYF.